This T cell receptor beta chain was documented in a study of vaccination and CD4 T cells after COVID-19. The study sequenced cultured CD4+ T cell DNA using the Oncomine TCR Beta short-read assay. TCRdb passed the PCR reads through MiXCR, listing each CDR3 protein once. The top ten clones hold around 3% of a sample with around 20,000 distinct CDR3 sequences, roughly 36% of them seen once. Time point given: late sampling 161 to 241 days after vaccination in a few convalescent patients. The treatment: approximately nine-day PBMC culture with coronavirus spike peptide pools or control peptides (ViraFEST assay). Half-medium changes with fresh IL-2 medium occurred on days 3 and 7. The V and J ends lost 7 bases and 1 base respectively, with 7 bases between them. The CDR3 extends over 12 amino acids. Germline CDR1 reads MDHEN; CDR2 reads SYDVKM. Regarding this clonotype: The antigen is undetermined.

The specimen was CD4+ T cells from blood, cultured in vitro, collected about 7 months after SARS-CoV-2 vaccination. This sequence joins TRBV28 and TRBJ2-5; D gene uncertain. This TCR derives from a human donor who had recovered from COVID-19. The CDR3 loop reads CASTSSQETQYF. DNA for the CDR3: TGTGCCAGCACTTCGTCCCAAGAGACCCAGTACTTC.